These 21 T cell receptor beta chains were all obtained from the same sample, sequenced in a study of blood T cell repertoires in COVID-19. The repertoire was sequenced with immunoSEQ multiplex PCR; TCRdb's copy has only in-frame clones and lacks some. The sample consists of 70,000 or so clones, approximately 80% of them appearing once. The sequencing input was peripheral blood. These receptors all come from a man aged 50-59 years with COVID-19, enrolled during active disease.

This sequence joins TRBV30 and TRBJ1-1, with D perhaps TRBD1 (5 bases). Germline-derived CDR1 and CDR2 are GTSNPN and SVGIG (reference sequence). This CDR3 has 14 residues. Trimming cost V 5 bases and J 1 base, with 14 bases left between them. DNA of the CDR3: TGTGCCTGGGATTCCAGGGTTGGGAACACTGAAGCTTTCTTT. Encoded protein: CAWDSRVGNTEAFF.

The chain employs TRBV27 and TRBJ2-1; 9 positions agree with TRBD1. The V gene end was trimmed by 7 bases and the J gene end by 4 bases; junction bases not matched to a gene: 17. The CDR3 covers 18 residues. From germline, CDR1 is MNHEY and CDR2 SMNVEV (reference sequence). The CDR3 DNA reads TGTGCCAGCACCCCTGTTAGGTTCACAGGGGGCTCTTACAATGAGCAGTTCTTC. It codes for CASTPVRFTGGSYNEQFF.

Only one count was recorded for this clone. The CDR3 DNA sequence: TGTGCCAGCAGTAACCCCCCGGTGGGCAATCAGCCCCAGCATTTT. Encoded protein: CASSNPPVGNQPQHF. The chain links TRBV6-5 to TRBJ1-5; D gene ambiguous. This CDR3 spans 15 amino acids. Germline V gives CDR1 MNHEY, CDR2 SVGAGI. V was clipped by 5 bases and J by 2 bases, with 13 bases between them.

The chain combines TRBV25-1 with TRBJ2-7; TRBD2 is a possible D gene (6 bases). CDR1 is MGHDK, CDR2 SYGVNS, per germline. Trimming removed 3 bases at V and 2 bases at J, with 11 bases between. This CDR3 is built from 14 residues. As DNA, the CDR3 is TGTGCCAGCAGTGAGGACTACCCTCCCTACGAGCAGTACTTC. Its protein is CASSEDYPPYEQYF.

This chain uses TRBV6-6 with TRBJ1-6; D is unclear. Trimming removed 5 bases at V and 2 bases at J, with 10 bases between. The CDR3 sequence is 15 residues long. Germline V gene sequence: CDR1 MNHNY, CDR2 SVGAGI (reference sequence). Here the CDR3 DNA reads TGTGCCAGCAGTCTCTCGACACCCTATAATTCACCCCTCCACTTT. It encodes CASSLSTPYNSPLHF.

This clone showed up just a few times. The V and J genes are TRBV2 and TRBJ1-5, with TRBD1 identical over 7 bases. The J segment lost 0 bases and the V segment lost 5 bases, leaving 4 bases of the junction unmatched. The CDR3 length is 15 residues. Germline assignment: CDR1 SNHLY and CDR2 FYNNEI. The CDR3 loop is CASSWDSYSNQPQHF. In DNA, the CDR3 is TGTGCCAGCAGTTGGGACAGTTATAGCAATCAGCCCCAGCATTTT.

J is TRBJ1-2 and V is TRBV5-1; the match to TRBD1 covers 7 bases. CDR3 length: 15 residues. With 2 bases clipped from V and 2 bases from J, the junction kept 6 bases outside the gene matches. From germline, CDR1 is SGHRS and CDR2 YFSETQ. The CDR3 DNA follows: TGCGCCAGCAGCTTACGGGACAGTGCAAACTATGGCTACACCTTC. Translated, it gives CASSLRDSANYGYTF.

The gene calls are TRBV18 and TRBJ2-1; maybe TRBD1 (5 bases). Trimming cost V 2 bases and J 9 bases, with 17 bases left between them. The germline gives CDR1 KGHSH, CDR2 LQKENI. This CDR3 has 15 amino acids. CDR3 sequence reads: CASSPMAQGSLEQFF. The CDR3 coding sequence is TGTGCCAGCTCACCAATGGCGCAGGGTAGTCTTGAGCAGTTCTTC.

The chain carries TRBV28 and TRBJ1-5, with 9 positions matching TRBD1. In germline, CDR1 is MDHEN, CDR2 SYDVKM. The V and J ends lost 5 bases and 4 bases, in that order; junction bases with no gene match: 9. The CDR3 sequence is 16 residues long. The CDR3 here is CASSVLGQGRNQPQHF. For the CDR3, the DNA is TGTGCCAGCAGTGTACTCGGACAGGGGCGAAATCAGCCCCAGCATTTT.

This chain uses TRBV5-1 with TRBJ2-7, with 8 bases fitting TRBD1. Germline CDR1 reads SGHRS; CDR2 reads YFSETQ. The CDR3 spans 13 residues. V trimming: 1 base; J trimming: 6 bases; junction bases outside the gene matches: 3. The CDR3 is CASSLLTGGEQYF. For the CDR3, the DNA is TGCGCCAGCAGCTTGCTCACAGGGGGCGAGCAGTACTTC.

The chain links TRBV28 to TRBJ2-1; TRBD2 might be the D (5 bases). CDR1 and CDR2 from the germline V gene are MDHEN and SYDVKM. This CDR3 contains 12 residues. Trimming removed 6 bases at V and 8 bases at J, with 11 bases between. CDR3 region: CASRRERDEQFF. The CDR3 DNA reads as TGTGCCAGCAGACGCGAGAGGGATGAGCAGTTCTTC.

The chain uses TRBV6-1 and TRBJ1-5, with TRBD1 identical over 7 bases. J was trimmed by 4 bases and V by 2 bases; bases with no gene match: 11. CDR3 length: 17 amino acids. Germline assignment: CDR1 MNHNS and CDR2 SASEGT. The CDR3 loop reads CASSEPRTGRDNQPQHF. The CDR3 bases are TGTGCCAGCAGTGAACCTAGGACAGGTCGGGATAATCAGCCCCAGCATTTT.

This clone was observed a few times. This sequence joins TRBV4-3 and TRBJ1-1; 12 nucleotides agree with TRBD1. Trimming removed 4 bases from V and 2 bases from J; junction bases left unmatched: 8. This CDR3 region has 17 residues. CDR1 and CDR2 from the germline V gene are LGHNA and YSLEER. CDR3 in amino acids: CASSRVPGQGANTEAFF. The CDR3 DNA is TGCGCCAGCAGCCGCGTCCCGGGACAGGGGGCAAACACTGAAGCTTTCTTT.

The rearrangement links TRBV7-3 to TRBJ1-1; 10 bases are shared with TRBD1. Germline assignment: CDR1 SGHTA and CDR2 FQGTGA. J was trimmed by 5 bases and V by 1 base; bases with no gene match: 4. This CDR3 spans 15 amino acids. As DNA, the CDR3 is TGTGCCAGCAGCTTAATGGGACAGGGGAGGACTGAAGCTTTCTTT. Its protein is CASSLMGQGRTEAFF.

The chain couples TRBV27 to TRBJ1-1; D is possibly TRBD1 (6 bases). CDR1 is MNHEY, CDR2 SMNVEV, per germline (reference sequence). The V end was cut by 1 base, the J end by 1 base, with 10 bases between. CDR3 size: 15 residues. The CDR3 nucleotides read TGTGCCAGCAGTTTATACAGGGTGCAGAACACTGAAGCTTTCTTT. This sequence encodes CASSLYRVQNTEAFF.

This clone was detected once. V usage is TRBV11-2 and J usage is TRBJ2-7; 11 nucleotides line up with TRBD1. The germline V gene encodes CDR1 SGHAT and CDR2 FQNNGV. Trimming at V came to 5 bases and at J to 7 bases, leaving 7 bases not matched to a gene. The CDR3 has 14 amino acids. DNA of the CDR3: TGTGCCAGCAGCCGCGGGACAGGGGGATGGGAGCAGTACTTC. It codes for CASSRGTGGWEQYF.

Only one count was recorded for this clone. A far larger clone is one nucleotide away, so this likely arose from a read error. The chain couples TRBV10-3 to TRBJ1-5, with TRBD1 identical over 9 bases. Germline CDR1 is ENHRY and CDR2 is SYGVKD. The CDR3 contains 14 residues. Trimming cost V 11 bases and J 6 bases; bases outside gene matches: 11. CDR3 DNA: TGTGCCTGCGTACAGGGGGCCGTCGGTCAGCCCCAGCATTTT. This sequence encodes CACVQGAVGQPQHF.

The rearrangement joins TRBV5-4 to TRBJ2-1, with a weak D call TRBD2 (6 bases). This CDR3 is 16 amino acids long. Germline V gene lookup returns CDR1 SGHNT and CDR2 YYREEE (reference sequence). Trimming removed 4 bases from V and 6 bases from J, with 20 bases in between. CDR3 residues: CASSHGGGAPGNEQFF. As DNA, the CDR3 is TGTGCCAGCAGCCACGGGGGTGGGGCTCCGGGCAATGAGCAGTTCTTC.

This chain connects TRBV7-2 to TRBJ2-5, with a weak D call TRBD1 (6 bases). This CDR3 contains 15 residues. The germline gives CDR1 SGHTA, CDR2 FQGNSA. Between the trimmed V and J ends, which lost 0 bases and 6 bases, there was a span of 14 bases. The CDR3 nucleotides are TGTGCCAGCAGCTTAGCGGGGGCCGGTTCGAAGACCCAGTACTTC. This translates into CASSLAGAGSKTQYF.

This sequence joins TRBV29-1 and TRBJ2-2; 15 bases align to TRBD2. In germline, CDR1 is SQVTM, CDR2 ANQGSEA. The CDR3 runs 18 residues. The J segment lost 6 bases and the V segment lost 6 bases, leaving 14 bases of the junction unmatched. CDR3 DNA sequence: TGCAGCGTAATCTGGGGACCTGGACTAGCGGGAGGGCCCGGGGAGCTGTTTTTT. This sequence encodes CSVIWGPGLAGGPGELFF.

The chain combines TRBV5-1 with TRBJ1-2; 8 bases map to TRBD1. The V gene's germline CDR1 is SGHRS and CDR2 YFSETQ. This CDR3 region has 14 residues. J gave up 4 bases and V 4 bases, and 6 bases lay outside the gene matches. CDR3 sequence: CASSATGTGYGYTF. CDR3 DNA sequence: TGCGCCAGCAGCGCAACCGGGACAGGCTATGGCTACACCTTC.